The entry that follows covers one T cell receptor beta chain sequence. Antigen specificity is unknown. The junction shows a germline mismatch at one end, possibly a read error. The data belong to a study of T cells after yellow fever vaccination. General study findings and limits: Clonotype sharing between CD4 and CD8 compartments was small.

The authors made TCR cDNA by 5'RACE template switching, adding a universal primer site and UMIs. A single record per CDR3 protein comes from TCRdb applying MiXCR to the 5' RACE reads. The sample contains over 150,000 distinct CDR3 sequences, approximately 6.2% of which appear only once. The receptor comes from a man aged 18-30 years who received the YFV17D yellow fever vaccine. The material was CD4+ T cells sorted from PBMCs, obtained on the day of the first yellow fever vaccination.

CDR3 sequence (DNA): TGTGACAGCAGAGCGAGACTAGGAAGAGGCCAAGAGACCCAGTACTTC. Residues: CDSRARLGRGQETQYF. This chain joins TRBV5-4 and TRBJ2-5; TRBD2 might be the D (6 bases). Germline V gene data show CDR1 as SGHNT and CDR2 as YYREEE (reference sequence). CDR3 length: 16 amino acids.